Listed here are 30 T cell receptor beta chains from one sample, sequenced in a study of cytomegalovirus exposure and HLA in healthy donors. Here immunoSEQ multiplex PCR was the method, and the copy in TCRdb shows in-frame clones only, minus some. The profile shows 45,000 or so clones, 80% to 95% of them singletons. Sequencing used PBMCs. All receptors come from a woman aged 18-29 years in good health and CMV-seronegative.

V usage is TRBV9 and J usage is TRBJ2-2; TRBD2 agrees at 7 bases. Germline V gives CDR1 SGDLS, CDR2 YYNGEE. The junction had 5 bases not matched to a gene; V was cut back by 3 bases and J by 0 bases. The CDR3 consists of 16 residues. CDR3 bases: TGTGCCAGCAGCGGTAAAGCGGGAACGAACACCGGGGAGCTGTTTTTT. Protein product: CASSGKAGTNTGELFF.

The chain recombines TRBV27 with TRBJ1-1; 10 bases map to TRBD1. In germline, CDR1 is MNHEY, CDR2 SMNVEV (reference sequence). V lost 5 bases and J lost 1; bases outside the gene matches: 7. This CDR3 is 16 amino acids long. CDR3 sequence reads: CASSHRDRGPNTEAFF. DNA for the CDR3: TGTGCCAGCAGTCACCGGGACAGGGGCCCGAACACTGAAGCTTTCTTT.

The chain is built from TRBV29-1 and TRBJ1-1; D gene unclear. The CDR3 length is 14 residues. The V and J ends lost 6 bases and 0 bases respectively, with 14 bases between them. The germline CDR1 and CDR2 sequences are SQVTM and ANQGSEA. CDR3 in amino acids: CSVIQRGMNTEAFF. Here the CDR3 DNA reads TGCAGCGTGATTCAAAGAGGCATGAACACTGAAGCTTTCTTT.

The V call is TRBV9, the J call TRBJ2-1; D unresolved. The germline V gene encodes CDR1 SGDLS and CDR2 YYNGEE. Trimming removed 3 bases from V and 1 base from J, with 5 bases in between. The CDR3 is made up of 13 amino acids. CDR3 sequence reads: CASSALSYNEQFF. CDR3 coding DNA: TGTGCCAGCAGCGCCCTTTCCTACAATGAGCAGTTCTTC. The variable domain in full, completed from reference TRBV9 and TRBJ2-1, reads DSGVTQTPKHLITATGQRVTLRCSPRSGDLSVYWYQQSLDQGLQFLIQYYNGEERAKGNILERFSAQQFPDLHSELNLSSLELGDSALYFCASSALSYNEQFFGPGTRLTVL.

This chain joins TRBV2 and TRBJ1-4; D is undetermined. Germline V gene data show CDR1 as SNHLY and CDR2 as FYNNEI. The CDR3 covers 14 residues. Trimming stripped 1 base from V and 0 bases from J, with 3 bases between. Here the CDR3 DNA reads TGTGCCAGCAGTGAAGTCACAACTAATGAAAAACTGTTTTTT. Translated: CASSEVTTNEKLFF.

The chain employs TRBV4-1 and TRBJ2-7, with D possibly being TRBD1 (6 bases). The CDR3 consists of 14 residues. Looked up from germline, CDR1 is MGHRA and CDR2 is YSYEKL. The ends were cut back, 2 bases at V and 3 bases at J, with 11 bases in the middle. CDR3 region: CASSQRDMDYEQYF. CDR3 DNA: TGCGCCAGCAGCCAAAGGGACATGGACTACGAGCAGTACTTC.

CDR3 sequence: CASSMSFYGYTF. In DNA, the CDR3 is TGTGCCAGTAGTATGTCCTTCTATGGCTACACCTTC. The chain is built from TRBV19 and TRBJ1-2; D gene ambiguous. The CDR3 runs 12 residues. Looked up from germline, CDR1 is LNHDA and CDR2 is SQIVND (reference sequence). V was pared by 3 bases and J by 4 bases, with 6 bases between.

V usage is TRBV27 and J usage is TRBJ2-4, with D maybe TRBD2 (7 bases). There are 17 residues in the CDR3. With 6 bases removed from V and 3 bases from J, the gap between germline ends came to 21 bases. The V gene's germline CDR1 is MNHEY and CDR2 SMNVEV (reference sequence). The CDR3 loop is CASSRREGGGHKNIQYF. The DNA of the CDR3 is TGTGCCAGCAGCCGAAGAGAGGGGGGGGGCCACAAAAACATTCAGTACTTC.

The J gene is TRBJ2-1, the V gene TRBV5-1; TRBD1 matches 9 bases. Germline CDR1 SGHRS, CDR2 YFSETQ. Trimming took 4 bases from V and 2 from J; bases not matched to a gene: 7. The CDR3 extends over 16 amino acids. CDR3 sequence: CASSTRTGATYNEQFF. The CDR3 bases are TGCGCCAGCAGCACGAGGACAGGGGCTACCTACAATGAGCAGTTCTTC.

V and J are TRBV7-2 and TRBJ1-5; possibly TRBD1 for D (5 bases). CDR1 is SGHTA and CDR2 is FQGNSA in the germline V gene. CDR3 size: 13 residues. V lost 5 bases to trimming and J lost 5 bases, with 10 bases between them. The CDR3 DNA is TGTGCCAGCAGCACGGGACTGGATCAGCCCCAGCATTTT. This encodes CASSTGLDQPQHF.

DNA of the CDR3: TGTGCCAGCAGCCAAAACCAGGGGGTCCGTAACACCATATATTTT. It codes for CASSQNQGVRNTIYF. The chain uses TRBV9 and TRBJ1-3; 7 bases are a match to TRBD1. CDR1 and CDR2 from the germline V gene are SGDLS and YYNGEE. This CDR3 region has 15 residues. Germline trimming cut 4 bases from V and 7 bases from J; bases unmatched to any gene: 11.

The J gene is TRBJ1-2, the V gene TRBV28, with D tentatively TRBD1 (5 bases). CDR3 size: 13 residues. Between the trimmed V and J ends, which lost 6 bases and 2 bases, there was a span of 10 bases. CDR1 is MDHEN, CDR2 SYDVKM, per germline. The CDR3 bases are TGTGCCAGCAGGGGTGCAGGGAACTATGGCTACACCTTC. It specifies CASRGAGNYGYTF.

This CDR3 reads CASSFGQGMTGELFF. The CDR3 DNA reads TGTGCCAGCAGCTTTGGACAGGGGATGACCGGGGAGCTGTTTTTT. The chain carries TRBV11-3 and TRBJ2-2; 9 bases line up with TRBD1. V was clipped by 3 bases and J by 5 bases; unmatched bases: 4. The V gene's germline CDR1 is SGHNT and CDR2 YENEEA. This CDR3 spans 15 amino acids.

This chain joins TRBV28 and TRBJ2-3, with TRBD1 identical over 10 bases. The CDR3 spans 17 residues. V was clipped by 4 bases and J by 3 bases; unmatched bases: 10. CDR1 MDHEN and CDR2 SYDVKM come from the germline V gene. Here the CDR3 DNA reads TGTGCCAGCAGTTCTGCCGGGACAGGGGCATGGACAGATACGCAGTATTTT. Translated, it gives CASSSAGTGAWTDTQYF.

This rearrangement joins TRBV5-1 to TRBJ2-3; 11 bases line up with TRBD2. V lost 0 bases to trimming and J lost 3 bases; unmatched junction nucleotides: 6. In germline, CDR1 is SGHRS, CDR2 YFSETQ. The length of the CDR3 is 17 residues. As DNA, the CDR3 is TGCGCCAGCAGCTTGGACGTACTAGCGGGAGTTACAGATACGCAGTATTTT. It translates to CASSLDVLAGVTDTQYF.

This clone is a singleton in its sample. The V and J genes are TRBV27 and TRBJ2-7; D gene uncertain. Trimming took off 5 bases at V and 6 bases at J, with 17 bases between the two ends. The CDR3 spans 14 residues. Germline lookup yields CDR1 MNHEY and CDR2 SMNVEV (reference sequence). The CDR3 nucleotides read TGTGCCAGCAGTCCCCAGTCACCTCCTCGCGAGCAGTACTTC. Translating it yields CASSPQSPPREQYF.

J is TRBJ2-1 and V is TRBV5-1; 14 nucleotides match TRBD2. V lost 4 bases and J lost 6; bases outside the gene matches: 3. The CDR3 sequence is 15 residues long. Germline CDR1 is SGHRS and CDR2 is YFSETQ. CDR3 protein: CASSPGLAGGNEQFF. As DNA, the CDR3 is TGCGCCAGCAGCCCCGGACTAGCGGGAGGCAATGAGCAGTTCTTC.

The chain joins TRBV6-4 to TRBJ2-2; D perhaps matches TRBD2 (6 bases). Per germline, CDR1 MRHNA and CDR2 SNTAGT. The CDR3 totals 14 residues. V was cut by 2 bases and J by 5 bases, with 9 bases left in between. Here the CDR3 reads CASSDTGGTGELFF. The CDR3 bases are TGTGCCAGCAGTGACACAGGAGGGACCGGGGAGCTGTTTTTT.

The chain recombines TRBV7-9 with TRBJ2-1; TRBD1 aligns across 9 bases. Germline V gene data show CDR1 as SEHNR and CDR2 as FQNEAQ (reference sequence). The CDR3 loop spans 14 amino acids. V shed 3 bases, J shed 9 bases, and the junction held 6 bases outside the gene matches. CDR3 residues: CASSLGQGFGEQFF. As DNA, the CDR3 is TGTGCCAGCAGCTTGGGACAGGGTTTTGGTGAGCAGTTCTTC.

J is TRBJ2-7 and V is TRBV19, with D unresolved. V gave up 6 bases and J gave up 1 base, with 7 bases separating them. Germline V CDR1 and CDR2: LNHDA, SQIVND (reference sequence). The CDR3 is made up of 12 amino acids. The CDR3 DNA is TGTGCCAGTAGGTCGCGGTCCTACGAGCAGTACTTC. This encodes CASRSRSYEQYF.

V and J are TRBV6-1 and TRBJ2-5; 8 positions agree with TRBD1. Losses at the gene ends were 5 bases for V and 4 bases for J; bases not matched to a gene: 3. The germline V gene has CDR1 MNHNS and CDR2 SASEGT. This CDR3 contains 13 residues. DNA for the CDR3: TGTGCCAGCAGTTGGACAGGGCGAGAGACCCAGTACTTC. Protein product: CASSWTGRETQYF.

The chain has TRBV10-3 and TRBJ2-1; 14 nucleotides line up with TRBD2. Germline CDR1 is ENHRY and CDR2 is SYGVKD. CDR3 length equals 17 residues. V dropped 6 bases and J dropped 0; count of bases not matched to a gene: 4. This CDR3 is CAIRAGTSGSSYNEQFF. The CDR3 coding sequence is TGTGCCATCAGAGCCGGGACTAGCGGGAGCTCCTACAATGAGCAGTTCTTC.

The chain combines TRBV7-6 with TRBJ1-1, with D possibly matching TRBD1 (6 bases). Germline CDR1 reads SGHVS; CDR2 reads FNYEAQ. This CDR3 has 15 amino acids. Trimming cost V 5 bases and J 3 bases, with 16 bases left between them. The CDR3 loop is CASSHTTAGDTEAFF. The DNA of the CDR3 is TGTGCCAGCAGCCACACCACCGCAGGGGACACTGAAGCTTTCTTT.

The chain is built from TRBV4-1 and TRBJ2-7; TRBD1 agrees at 9 bases. The germline V gene has CDR1 MGHRA and CDR2 YSYEKL. The J segment lost 6 bases and the V segment lost 0 bases, leaving 12 bases of the junction unmatched. This CDR3 is 17 amino acids long. CDR3 in DNA: TGCGCCAGCAGCCAAGAGAACACCGGGACAGGGTACGGCGAGCAGTACTTC. This translates into CASSQENTGTGYGEQYF.

This chain links TRBV5-1 with TRBJ2-1; TRBD2 might be the D (5 bases). The CDR3 is 14 amino acids. CDR1 is SGHRS, CDR2 YFSETQ, per germline. Trimming took off 2 bases at V and 2 bases at J, with 8 bases between the two ends. Here the CDR3 DNA reads TGCGCCAGCAGCTTTGGACTGCCCTACAATGAGCAGTTCTTC. It specifies CASSFGLPYNEQFF. Variable domain in full (rest from reference TRBV5-1 and TRBJ2-1): KAGVTQTPRYLIKTRGQQVTLSCSPISGHRSVSWYQQTPGQGLQFLFEYFSETQRNKGNFPGRFSGRQFSNSRSEMNVSTLELGDSALYLCASSFGLPYNEQFFGPGTRLTVL.

The rearrangement links TRBV4-1 to TRBJ2-7, with TRBD2 identical over 7 bases. This CDR3 region has 18 residues. Germline CDR1 and CDR2: MGHRA and YSYEKL. With 0 bases clipped from V and 2 bases from J, the junction kept 13 bases outside the gene matches. CDR3: CASSQDAGAVSRTYEQYF. CDR3 DNA: TGCGCCAGCAGCCAAGATGCGGGAGCGGTGAGCCGAACCTACGAGCAGTACTTC.

This clone was detected once. This chain uses TRBV28 with TRBJ2-3, with 7 bases aligning to TRBD1. Germline V CDR1 and CDR2: MDHEN, SYDVKM. V lost 2 bases, J lost 5 bases, and 7 bases stayed unmatched. CDR3 length: 15 amino acids. CDR3 loop: CASSLRRQGKDTQYF. DNA for the CDR3: TGTGCCAGCAGTTTACGCCGACAGGGTAAAGATACGCAGTATTTT.

Regarding this clone: At one end, the junction sequence differs from germline, possibly due to a read error. The chain employs TRBV10-3 and TRBJ2-7; no definite D call. CDR1 ENHRY and CDR2 SYGVKD come from the germline V gene. The CDR3 extends over 12 amino acids. The CDR3 region has the DNA TGTGCCAGCAGTGACACTTCTGGCGAGCAGTACTTC. Translated: CASSDTSGEQYF.

The chain links TRBV13 to TRBJ1-6, with D possibly matching TRBD1 (6 bases). The CDR3 spans 16 residues. CDR1 and CDR2 from the germline V gene are PRHDT and FYEKMQ (reference sequence). V was trimmed by 2 bases and J by 4 bases, leaving 12 bases between them. Written as DNA, the CDR3 is TGTGCCAGCAGCTTACGGGGGGCGCTTTATAATTCACCCCTCCACTTT. Its protein product is CASSLRGALYNSPLHF.

V usage is TRBV7-2 and J usage is TRBJ2-1; TRBD2 matches 13 bases. V was clipped by 5 bases and J by 0 bases; unmatched bases: 4. Germline V gives CDR1 SGHTA, CDR2 FQGNSA. CDR3 length: 17 residues. CDR3 loop: CASSQGTSGTSYNEQFF. The CDR3 nucleotides read TGTGCCAGCAGCCAAGGGACTAGCGGGACCTCCTACAATGAGCAGTTCTTC.